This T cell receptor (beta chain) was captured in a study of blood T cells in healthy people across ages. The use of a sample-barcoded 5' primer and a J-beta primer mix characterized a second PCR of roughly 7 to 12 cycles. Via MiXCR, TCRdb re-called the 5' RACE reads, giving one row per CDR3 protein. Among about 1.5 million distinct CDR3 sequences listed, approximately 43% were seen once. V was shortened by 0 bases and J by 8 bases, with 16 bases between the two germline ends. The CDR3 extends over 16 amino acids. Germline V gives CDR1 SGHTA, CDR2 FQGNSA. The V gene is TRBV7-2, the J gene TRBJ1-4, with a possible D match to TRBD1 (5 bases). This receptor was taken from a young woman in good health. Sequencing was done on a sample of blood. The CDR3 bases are TGTGCCAGCAGCTTAGCCTGGGGCAGTTCTGAGGAAAAACTGTTTTTT. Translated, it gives CASSLAWGSSEEKLFF.